This TCR beta chain came from a study of T-cell reconstitution after alpha-beta-depleted transplantation in children. There are a few counts of this clonotype. Its antigen is still unknown. Study results and limitations: The origin of high day-60 TCRbeta diversity in some patients lay in surviving recipient T cells and thymic progenitors. Several hundred rapidly expanded clones from non-depleted graft cells reportedly supplied alpha-beta T cells about two months post-transplant. One year post-transplant, T-cell counts and diversity were largely derived from T cells produced anew.

Unique molecular identifiers were used in preparing the TCRbeta library. One entry per CDR3 protein results from TCRdb running MiXCR on the PCR reads. The table records around 440,000 distinct CDR3 sequences, 15% to 20% of them present only once. The CDR3 is made up of 14 amino acids. V was cut by 5 bases and J by 2 bases, with 10 bases left in between. Germline values: CDR1 SGHRS, CDR2 YFSETQ. The chain recombines TRBV5-1 with TRBJ2-2; D is perhaps TRBD2 (6 bases). The sample in question was PBMCs, mostly from graft donor cells, obtained 360 days after TCRalphabeta/CD19-depleted stem cell transplant. The TCR sequence derives from a boy under two years old who had a stem cell transplant for Wiskott-Aldrich syndrome, so the T cells may come from the graft donor. The chain's CDR3 is CASREGVNTGELFF. The CDR3 bases are TGCGCCAGCAGGGAGGGAGTCAACACCGGGGAGCTGTTTTTT.